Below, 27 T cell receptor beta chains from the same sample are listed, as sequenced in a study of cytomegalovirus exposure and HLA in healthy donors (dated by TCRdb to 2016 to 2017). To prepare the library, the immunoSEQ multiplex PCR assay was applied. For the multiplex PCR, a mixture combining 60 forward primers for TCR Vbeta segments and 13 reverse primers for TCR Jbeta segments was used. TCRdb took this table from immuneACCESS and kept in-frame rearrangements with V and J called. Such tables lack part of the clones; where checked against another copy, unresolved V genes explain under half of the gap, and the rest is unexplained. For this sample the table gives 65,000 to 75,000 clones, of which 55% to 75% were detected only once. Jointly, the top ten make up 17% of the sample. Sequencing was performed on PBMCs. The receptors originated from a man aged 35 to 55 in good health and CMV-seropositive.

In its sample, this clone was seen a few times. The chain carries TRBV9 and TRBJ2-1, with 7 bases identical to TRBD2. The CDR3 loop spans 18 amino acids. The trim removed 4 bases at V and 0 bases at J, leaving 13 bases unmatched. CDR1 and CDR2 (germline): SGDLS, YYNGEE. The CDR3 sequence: CASSSLAGPTPSYNEQFF. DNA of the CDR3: TGTGCCAGCAGCTCTTTAGCGGGTCCCACTCCCTCCTACAATGAGCAGTTCTTC.

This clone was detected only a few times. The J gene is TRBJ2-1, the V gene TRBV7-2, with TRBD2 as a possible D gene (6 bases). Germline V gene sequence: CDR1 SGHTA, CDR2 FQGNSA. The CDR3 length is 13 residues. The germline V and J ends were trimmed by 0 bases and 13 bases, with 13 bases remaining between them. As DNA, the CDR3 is TGTGCCAGCAGCTTAGCTTCGGCGGGGACCCAGTTCTTC. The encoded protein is CASSLASAGTQFF.

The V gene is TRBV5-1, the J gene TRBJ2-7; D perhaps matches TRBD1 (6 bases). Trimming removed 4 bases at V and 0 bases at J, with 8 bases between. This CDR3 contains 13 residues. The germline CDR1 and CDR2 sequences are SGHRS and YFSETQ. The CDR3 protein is CASSQDSSYEQYF. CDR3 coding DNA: TGCGCCAGCAGCCAGGACAGCTCCTACGAGCAGTACTTC. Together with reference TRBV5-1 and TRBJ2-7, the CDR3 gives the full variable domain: KAGVTQTPRYLIKTRGQQVTLSCSPISGHRSVSWYQQTPGQGLQFLFEYFSETQRNKGNFPGRFSGRQFSNSRSEMNVSTLELGDSALYLCASSQDSSYEQYFGPGTRLTVT.

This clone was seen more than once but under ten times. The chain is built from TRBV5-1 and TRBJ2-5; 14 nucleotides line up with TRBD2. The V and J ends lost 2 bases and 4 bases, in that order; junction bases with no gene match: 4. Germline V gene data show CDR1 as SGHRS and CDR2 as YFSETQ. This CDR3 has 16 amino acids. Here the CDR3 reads CASSFWTSGRSETQYF. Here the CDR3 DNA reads TGCGCCAGCAGCTTCTGGACTAGCGGGAGGTCAGAGACCCAGTACTTC.

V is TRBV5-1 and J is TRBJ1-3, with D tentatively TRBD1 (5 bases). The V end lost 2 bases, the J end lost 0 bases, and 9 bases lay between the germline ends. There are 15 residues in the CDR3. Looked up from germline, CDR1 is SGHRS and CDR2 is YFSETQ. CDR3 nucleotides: TGCGCCAGCAGCTTCGGACACACCTCTGGAAACACCATATATTTT. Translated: CASSFGHTSGNTIYF.

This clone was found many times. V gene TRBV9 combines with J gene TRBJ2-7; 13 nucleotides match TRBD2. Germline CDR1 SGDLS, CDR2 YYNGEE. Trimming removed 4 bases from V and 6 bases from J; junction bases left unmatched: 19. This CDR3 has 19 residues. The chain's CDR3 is CASSHKGTSGASGISEQYF. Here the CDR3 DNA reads TGTGCCAGCAGCCATAAAGGGACTAGCGGGGCGTCTGGGATCAGCGAGCAGTACTTC.

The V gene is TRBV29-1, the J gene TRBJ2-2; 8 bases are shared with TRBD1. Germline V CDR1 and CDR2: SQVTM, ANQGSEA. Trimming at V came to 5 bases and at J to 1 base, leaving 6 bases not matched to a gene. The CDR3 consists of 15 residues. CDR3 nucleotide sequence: TGCAGCGTTCCCCCAGGGGGCAAGAACACCGGGGAGCTGTTTTTT. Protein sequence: CSVPPGGKNTGELFF.

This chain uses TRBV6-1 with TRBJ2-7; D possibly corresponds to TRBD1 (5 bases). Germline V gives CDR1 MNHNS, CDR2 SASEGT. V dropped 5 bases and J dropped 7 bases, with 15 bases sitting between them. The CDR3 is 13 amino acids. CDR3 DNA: TGTGCCAGCAGTCTGACAGTTCTTTGGGAGCAGTACTTC. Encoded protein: CASSLTVLWEQYF.

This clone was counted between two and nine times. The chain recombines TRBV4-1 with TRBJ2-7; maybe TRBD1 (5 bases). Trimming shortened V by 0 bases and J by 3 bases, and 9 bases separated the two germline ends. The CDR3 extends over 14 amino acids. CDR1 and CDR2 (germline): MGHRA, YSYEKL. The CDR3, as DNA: TGCGCCAGCAGCCAAGATCAGGGAAACTACGAGCAGTACTTC. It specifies CASSQDQGNYEQYF.

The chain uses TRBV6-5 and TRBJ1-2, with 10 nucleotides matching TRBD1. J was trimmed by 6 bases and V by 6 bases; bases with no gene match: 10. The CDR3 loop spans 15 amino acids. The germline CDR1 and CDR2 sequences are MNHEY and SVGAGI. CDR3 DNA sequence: TGTGCCAGCAGCCCCTTTGGGACAGGGGCCCATGGCTACACCTTC. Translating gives CASSPFGTGAHGYTF.

The CDR3 bases are TGCGCCAGCAGCTTTATAGCGGGGGACCACAATGAGCAGTTCTTC. This translates into CASSFIAGDHNEQFF. This chain links TRBV5-1 with TRBJ2-1; TRBD2 agrees at 9 bases. This CDR3 contains 15 residues. With V trimmed by 2 bases and J by 5 bases, 5 bases remained unmatched. CDR1 and CDR2 from the germline V gene are SGHRS and YFSETQ. Looking up the rest from reference TRBV5-1 and TRBJ2-1 gives the full variable domain: KAGVTQTPRYLIKTRGQQVTLSCSPISGHRSVSWYQQTPGQGLQFLFEYFSETQRNKGNFPGRFSGRQFSNSRSEMNVSTLELGDSALYLCASSFIAGDHNEQFFGPGTRLTVL.

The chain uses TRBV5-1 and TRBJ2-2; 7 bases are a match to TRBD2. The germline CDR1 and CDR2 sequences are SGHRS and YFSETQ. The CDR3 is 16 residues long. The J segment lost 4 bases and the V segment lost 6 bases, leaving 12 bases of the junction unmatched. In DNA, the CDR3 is TGCGCCAGCACCCCCTGGGCAGCGGGAACCACCGGGGAGCTGTTTTTT. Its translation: CASTPWAAGTTGELFF.

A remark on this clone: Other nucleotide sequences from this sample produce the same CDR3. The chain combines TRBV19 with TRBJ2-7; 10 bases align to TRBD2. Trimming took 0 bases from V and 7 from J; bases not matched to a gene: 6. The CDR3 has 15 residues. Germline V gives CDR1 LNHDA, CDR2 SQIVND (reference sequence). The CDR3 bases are TGTGCCAGTAGTATAGACGGGACTAGCGTCTATGAGCAGTACTTC. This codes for CASSIDGTSVYEQYF.

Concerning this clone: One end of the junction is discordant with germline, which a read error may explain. The CDR3 reads CASRTEPSSYEQHF. The CDR3 region has the DNA TGCGCCAGCAGGACAGAACCCAGCTCCTACGAGCAGCACTTC. This chain links TRBV5-1 with TRBJ2-7, with D perhaps matching TRBD1 (5 bases). Looked up from germline, CDR1 is SGHRS and CDR2 is YFSETQ. The CDR3 totals 14 residues. Full variable domain (outside the CDR3, taken from reference TRBV5-1 and TRBJ2-7): KAGVTQTPRYLIKTRGQQVTLSCSPISGHRSVSWYQQTPGQGLQFLFEYFSETQRNKGNFPGRFSGRQFSNSRSEMNVSTLELGDSALYLCASRTEPSSYEQHFGPGTRLTVT.

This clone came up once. Here the CDR3 reads CASSPGTGYTLFETQYF. CDR3 nucleotides: TGTGCCAGCAGTCCCGGGACAGGGTACACTTTGTTTGAGACCCAGTACTTC. The chain has TRBV2 and TRBJ2-5; 9 positions agree with TRBD1. V lost 5 bases, J lost 5 bases, and 15 bases stayed unmatched. CDR1 SNHLY and CDR2 FYNNEI come from the germline V gene. The CDR3 spans 17 residues.

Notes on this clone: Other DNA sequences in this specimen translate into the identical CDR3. Written as DNA, the CDR3 is TGTGCCTGGAGTGTACACCCCCAGGGAGGCCACGAGCAGTACTTC. This encodes CAWSVHPQGGHEQYF. The chain combines TRBV30 with TRBJ2-7; D perhaps matches TRBD2 (6 bases). There are 15 residues in the CDR3. Germline loops: CDR1 GTSNPN, CDR2 SVGIG (reference sequence). The V end was cut by 0 bases, the J end by 5 bases, with 17 bases between.

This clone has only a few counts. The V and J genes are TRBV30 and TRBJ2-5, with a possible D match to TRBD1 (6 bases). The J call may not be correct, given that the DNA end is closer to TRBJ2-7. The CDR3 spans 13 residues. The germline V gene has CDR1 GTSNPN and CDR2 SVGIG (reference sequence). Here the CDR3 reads CAWSAGAAYEQYF. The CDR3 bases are TGTGCCTGGAGTGCAGGGGCGGCCTACGAGCAGTACTTC.

CDR3 in amino acids: CASSVPGATNEKLFF. In DNA form, the CDR3 reads TGTGCCAGCAGTGTACCCGGGGCAACTAATGAAAAACTGTTTTTT. The chain carries TRBV2 and TRBJ1-4, with D hard to call. The CDR3 length is 15 residues. V lost 4 bases and J lost 0, with 9 bases in between. Germline lookup yields CDR1 SNHLY and CDR2 FYNNEI.

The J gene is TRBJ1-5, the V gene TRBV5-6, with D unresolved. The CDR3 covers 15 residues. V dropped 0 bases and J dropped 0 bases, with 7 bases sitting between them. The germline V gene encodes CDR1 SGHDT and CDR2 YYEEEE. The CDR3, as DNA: TGTGCCAGCAGCTTGGGGCAGATTAGCAATCAGCCCCAGCATTTT. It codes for CASSLGQISNQPQHF.

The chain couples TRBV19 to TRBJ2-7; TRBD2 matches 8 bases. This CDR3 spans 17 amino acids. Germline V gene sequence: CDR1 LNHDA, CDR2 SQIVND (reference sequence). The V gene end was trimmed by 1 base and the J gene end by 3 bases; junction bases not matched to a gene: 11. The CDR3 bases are TGTGCCAGTAGTATAGGCCCGCCGGCGGGGGGCGTCTACGAGCAGTACTTC. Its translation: CASSIGPPAGGVYEQYF.

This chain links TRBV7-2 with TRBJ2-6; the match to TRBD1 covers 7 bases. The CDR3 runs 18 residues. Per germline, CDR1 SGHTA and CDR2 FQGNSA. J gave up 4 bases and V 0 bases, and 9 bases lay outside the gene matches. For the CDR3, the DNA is TGTGCCAGCAGCTTAGCTGCAGGGGGTATAATCGGGGCCAACGTCCTGACTTTC. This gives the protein CASSLAAGGIIGANVLTF.

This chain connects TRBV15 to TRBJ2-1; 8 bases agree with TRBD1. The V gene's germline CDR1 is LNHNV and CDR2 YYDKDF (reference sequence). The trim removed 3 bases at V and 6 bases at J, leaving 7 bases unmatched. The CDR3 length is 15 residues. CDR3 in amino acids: CATSRAQGAGNEQFF. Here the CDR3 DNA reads TGTGCCACCAGCAGGGCTCAGGGGGCCGGCAATGAGCAGTTCTTC.

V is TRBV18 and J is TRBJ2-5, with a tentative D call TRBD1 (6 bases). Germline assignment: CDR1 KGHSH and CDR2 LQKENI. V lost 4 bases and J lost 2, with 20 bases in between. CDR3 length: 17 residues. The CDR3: CASSRITGSILQETQYF. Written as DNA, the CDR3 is TGTGCCAGCTCACGGATAACAGGGAGCATTTTACAAGAGACCCAGTACTTC.

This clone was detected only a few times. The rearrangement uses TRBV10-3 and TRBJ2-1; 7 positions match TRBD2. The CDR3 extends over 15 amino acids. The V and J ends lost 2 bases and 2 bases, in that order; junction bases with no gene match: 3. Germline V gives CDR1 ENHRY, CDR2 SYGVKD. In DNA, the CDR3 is TGTGCCATCAGTGAGGGCGGGAGCACCTACAATGAGCAGTTCTTC. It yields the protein CAISEGGSTYNEQFF.

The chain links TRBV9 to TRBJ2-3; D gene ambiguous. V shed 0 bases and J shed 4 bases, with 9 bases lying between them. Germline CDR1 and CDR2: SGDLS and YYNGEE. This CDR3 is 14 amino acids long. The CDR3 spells CASSVAAGADTQYF. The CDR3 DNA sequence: TGTGCCAGCAGCGTAGCGGCCGGAGCAGATACGCAGTATTTT.

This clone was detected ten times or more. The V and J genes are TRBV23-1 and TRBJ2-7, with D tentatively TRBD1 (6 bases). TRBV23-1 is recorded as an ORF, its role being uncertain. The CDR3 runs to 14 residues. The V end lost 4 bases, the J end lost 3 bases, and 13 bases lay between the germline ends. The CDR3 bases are TGCGCCAGCAGTCTCGGACAGAAGTTCTACGAGCAGTACTTC. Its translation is CASSLGQKFYEQYF.

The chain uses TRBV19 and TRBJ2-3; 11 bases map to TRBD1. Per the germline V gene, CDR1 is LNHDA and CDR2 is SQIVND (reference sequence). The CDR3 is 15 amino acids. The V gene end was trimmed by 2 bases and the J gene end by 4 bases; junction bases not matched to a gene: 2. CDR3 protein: CASSIWDRGADTQYF. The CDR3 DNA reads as TGTGCCAGTAGTATATGGGACAGGGGGGCAGATACGCAGTATTTT.